Reported below is one TCR beta chain. What it binds is not known. This may arise from a read error, as a much more abundant clone is one base away. The CDR3 totals 13 residues. CDR1 MDHEN and CDR2 SYDVKM come from the germline V gene. The entry originates in a study of prognosis after radiotherapy for stage I lung cancer. CDR3 of TCR beta was amplified from genomic DNA via a two-round multiplex PCR. It was primers specific to each TRBV and TRBJ gene that first-round PCR used. TCRdb reprocessed the multiplex PCR reads with MiXCR, giving one entry per CDR3 protein. The sample lists 30,000 to 40,000 distinct CDR3 sequences; approximately 24% were seen once. The study's findings and limits: Reportedly, the usage of TRBV and TRBJ genes was not the same in patients with and without metastases.

The sequencing here drew on PBMCs, taken before or after stereotactic body radiation therapy (not recorded which). The sequence was collected from a donor over 45 with non-small cell lung cancer. The chain uses TRBV28 and TRBJ2-7; 10 nucleotides line up with TRBD1. The CDR3 loop is CVSSYGTGVEQYF. The DNA for the CDR3 is TGTGTCAGCAGTTACGGGACAGGGGTCGAGCAGTACTTC. Complete variable domain (other parts from reference TRBV28 and TRBJ2-7): DVKVTQSSRYLVKRTGEKVFLECVQDMDHENMFWYRQDPGLGLRLIYFSYDVKMKEKGDIPEGYSVSREKKERFSLILESASTNQTSMYLCVSSYGTGVEQYFGPGTRLTVT.